This is a list of T cell receptor beta chains from one sample in a study of CD8+ T cells in alopecia areata. Measured with immunoSEQ multiplex PCR; TCRdb has only the in-frame clones, and not every one. There are 130,000 to 150,000 clones in the sample; approximately 49% occur only once, and more than 0.95% lies in the top ten. The sample in question was CD4+ T cells sorted from blood, obtained at week 0. The source of these receptors is a human donor with alopecia areata. CDR3s include the opening cysteine and the closing phenylalanine or tryptophan. D genes are given only for firm matches. Not all rows give a size; the values are once, few, many and, for expanded clones, a class.

j_gene	d_gene	abundance	v_gene	CDR3aa	CDR3nt
TRBJ1-2	TRBD1	-	TRBV29-1	CSGQGYHGYTF	TGCAGCGGACAGGGGTATCATGGCTACACCTTC
TRBJ2-2	-	-	TRBV19	CASSITGTTGELFF	TGTGCCAGTAGTATAACCGGGACAACCGGGGAGCTGTTTTTT
TRBJ1-4	TRBD1	few	TRBV28	CASSLGTATNEKLFF	TGTGCCAGCAGTTTAGGGACAGCAACTAATGAAAAACTGTTTTTT
TRBJ2-3	-	few	TRBV5-1	CASSLDRGTDTQYF	TGCGCCAGCAGCTTGGACCGGGGCACAGATACGCAGTATTTT
TRBJ2-2	-	-	TRBV10-2	CASKLFSGANTGELFF	TGCGCCAGCAAACTTTTTTCGGGAGCGAACACCGGGGAGCTGTTTTTT
TRBJ2-4	TRBD1	few	TRBV7-2	CASSSRTGGSGAKNIQYF	TGTGCCAGCAGCTCCCGGACAGGGGGCAGCGGGGCCAAAAACATTCAGTACTTC
TRBJ2-2	TRBD1	-	TRBV7-9	CASSGSDRGWTGELFF	TGTGCCAGCAGCGGTTCGGACAGGGGATGGACCGGGGAGCTGTTTTTT
TRBJ1-5	-	-	TRBV29-1	CSVGGRSNQPQHF	TGCAGCGTTGGTGGTCGTAGCAATCAGCCCCAGCATTTT
TRBJ1-5	-	-	TRBV19	CASSLSSTGNQPQHF	TGTGCCAGTAGTTTGTCCTCGACGGGCAATCAGCCCCAGCATTTT
TRBJ2-7	-	-	TRBV18	CASSPLTRSEEQYF	TGTGCCAGCTCACCGTTAACACGAAGTGAAGAGCAGTACTTC
TRBJ2-2	-	once	TRBV14	CASSQDSPRTGELFF	TGTGCCAGCAGCCAAGATTCCCCCCGCACCGGGGAGCTGTTTTTT
TRBJ2-5	-	few	TRBV6-5	CASSYSTRETQYF	TGTGCCAGCAGTTACTCGACCCGGGAGACCCAGTACTTC
TRBJ1-5	-	-	TRBV5-6	CASSRGRNQPQHF	TGTGCCAGCTCCCGGGGCCGCAATCAGCCCCAGCATTTT
TRBJ1-2	TRBD1	-	TRBV10-3	CAISDGDRGNYGYTF	TGTGCCATCAGTGATGGAGACAGGGGGAACTATGGCTACACCTTC
TRBJ1-5	TRBD1	-	TRBV19	CASSRTGGDQPQHF	TGTGCCAGTAGTCGGACAGGGGGTGATCAGCCCCAGCATTTT
TRBJ1-2	-	-	TRBV30	CAWSSESDYGYTF	TGTGCCTGGAGTAGTGAATCGGACTATGGCTACACCTTC
TRBJ2-7	-	few	TRBV14	CASSFRDRDTAREQYF	TGTGCCAGCAGCTTCCGGGACCGGGACACCGCGCGCGAGCAGTACTTC
TRBJ2-1	TRBD2	few	TRBV7-8	CASSPSGSSDEQFF	TGTGCCAGCAGCCCAAGCGGGAGTAGTGATGAGCAGTTCTTC
TRBJ2-4	TRBD2	few	TRBV6-6	CASSSGLVKNIQYF	TGTGCCAGCAGTTCTGGACTAGTCAAAAACATTCAGTACTTC
TRBJ2-3	-	once	TRBV6-1	CASSLTDSGGDTQYF	TGTGCCAGCAGTTTAACCGACTCGGGTGGTGATACGCAGTATTTT
TRBJ2-7	-	once	TRBV7-9	CASSWDGPYEQYF	TGTGCCAGCAGCTGGGACGGGCCCTACGAGCAGTACTTC
TRBJ2-1	-	few	TRBV7-3	CASSAQGYNEQFF	TGTGCCAGCAGCGCCCAAGGGTACAATGAGCAGTTCTTC
TRBJ2-5	TRBD2	few	TRBV5-6	CASDSLAGQETQYF	TGTGCCAGCGATTCACTAGCGGGGCAAGAGACCCAGTACTTC
TRBJ1-2	TRBD1	-	TRBV30	CAWSLQMGTGIGYTF	TGTGCCTGGAGTCTCCAAATGGGGACAGGGATCGGCTACACCTTC
TRBJ2-1	TRBD2	-	TRBV27	CASSRTSGPYNEQFF	TGTGCCAGCAGCCGAACTAGCGGACCCTACAATGAGCAGTTCTTC
TRBJ1-2	-	-	TRBV30	CAWSVAGSAGYTF	TGTGCCTGGAGTGTAGCAGGTTCAGCTGGCTACACCTTC
TRBJ2-1	-	-	TRBV30	CACRESGPSEQFF	TGTGCCTGCCGTGAATCCGGGCCAAGTGAGCAGTTCTTC
TRBJ1-5	-	few	TRBV19	CASSISKASSNQPQHF	TGTGCCAGTAGTATCTCGAAGGCCAGTAGCAATCAGCCCCAGCATTTT
TRBJ2-6	TRBD1	once	TRBV25-1	CASSESGQGSGANVLTF	TGTGCCAGCAGTGAATCCGGACAGGGCTCTGGGGCCAACGTCCTGACTTTC
TRBJ1-5	-	few	TRBV29-1	CSASAGANQPQHF	TGCAGCGCCTCGGCGGGGGCCAATCAGCCCCAGCATTTT
TRBJ1-2	-	-	TRBV30	CAWSVWRGRVFPGYTF	TGTGCCTGGAGTGTATGGAGAGGGAGGGTCTTTCCTGGCTACACCTTC
TRBJ1-2	-	once	TRBV30	CALNGYTF	TGTGCCTTAAATGGCTACACCTTC
TRBJ1-2	-	-	TRBV28	CASSFQGLGYGYTF	TGTGCCAGCAGTTTTCAAGGCCTCGGCTATGGCTACACCTTC
TRBJ2-3	-	-	TRBV25-1	CASSEGGTWLDTQYF	TGTGCCAGCAGTGAAGGGGGGACCTGGTTAGATACGCAGTATTTT
TRBJ2-7	TRBD2	-	TRBV7-2	CASSWSGRAGEQYF	TGTGCCAGCAGCTGGAGCGGGAGGGCCGGCGAGCAGTACTTC
TRBJ2-1	TRBD1	-	TRBV27	CASSNPRQGYNEQFF	TGTGCCAGCAGTAACCCCCGACAGGGATACAATGAGCAGTTCTTC
TRBJ1-5	-	-	TRBV29-1	CSVTLGDQPQHF	TGCAGCGTGACCCTCGGGGATCAGCCCCAGCATTTT
TRBJ2-2	-	few	TRBV30	CAWSVIVAGELFF	TGTGCCTGGAGTGTAATAGTTGCCGGGGAGCTGTTTTTT
TRBJ2-7	TRBD1	-	TRBV30	CAWSAGTVKGEQYF	TGTGCCTGGAGTGCCGGGACAGTGAAGGGCGAGCAGTACTTC
TRBJ2-5	TRBD2	-	TRBV7-2	CASSLVMAGGGETQYF	TGTGCCAGCAGCTTAGTCATGGCGGGAGGCGGTGAGACCCAGTACTTC
TRBJ1-5	-	-	TRBV5-1	CASSLDTGQPQHF	TGCGCCAGCAGCTTGGATACCGGTCAGCCCCAGCATTTT
TRBJ2-7	-	-	TRBV30	CACDQSSYEQYF	TGTGCCTGCGATCAGAGCTCCTACGAGCAGTACTTC